A selection of T cell receptor beta chains follows, all from one sample in a study of blood T cells in healthy people across ages. Each CDR3 protein is one row after TCRdb ran MiXCR on the 5' RACE reads. The sample lists around 800,000 distinct CDR3 sequences; 50% to 65% were seen once. Sequenced input: blood. These receptors all come from a man older than 75 in good health. The CDR3 runs from the conserved cysteine through the conserved F or W. Size values are once, few and many counts, or a class for expanded clones, and some rows have none.

j_call,clone_size,cdr3_length,v_call,cdr3_aa
TRBJ2-7,few,15,TRBV3-1,CASGGLASSSYEQYF
TRBJ1-2,few,13,TRBV7-9,CASSSSVGRGYTF
TRBJ2-3,many,12,TRBV29-1,CSVDPATDTQYF
TRBJ2-3,NA,17,TRBV24-1,CATSQAGGSSSTDTQYF
TRBJ2-7,few,13,TRBV20-1,CSARAGVSYEQYF
NA,NA,19,TRBV7-9,CASSPGLGTSGPGGYEQYF
TRBJ2-2,NA,14,TRBV5-1,CASSLQGPTGELFF
NA,NA,15,TRBV14,CASSQDSQKNYEQYF
TRBJ2-7,NA,15,TRBV5-1,CASSPLPSGDYEQYF
NA,NA,16,TRBV4-1,CASSHPTSGSLYEQYF
TRBJ2-3,NA,17,TRBV14,CASSQTVRFWATDTQYF
TRBJ1-4,few,17,TRBV7-2,CASSLTGPPTTNEKLFF
TRBJ2-3,NA,12,TRBV6-2/TRBV6-3,CASKEGARYAYF
TRBJ2-1,NA,13,TRBV7-3,CASSSYRGNEQFF
TRBJ2-1,NA,15,TRBV7-3,CASTATPGSYNEQFF
TRBJ1-2,NA,14,TRBV6-2/TRBV6-3,CASRTSGENYGYTF
TRBJ1-4,NA,16,TRBV2,CASIDNPGQGNEKLFF
TRBJ1-1,NA,16,TRBV4-3,CASSPRTGPADTEAFF
TRBJ2-3,NA,16,TRBV27,CASSFGTSLVPDTQYF
NA,NA,15,TRBV12-3/TRBV12-4,CASSPSGAPYNEQYF
TRBJ2-5,NA,14,TRBV12-3/TRBV12-4,CASSETRINPIRYF
TRBJ1-5,NA,15,TRBV6-5,CASRPTWRGNQPQHF
TRBJ1-4,NA,17,TRBV18,CASSPPTGEQANEKLFF
TRBJ1-1,once,14,TRBV10-3,CAISDPKENTEAFF